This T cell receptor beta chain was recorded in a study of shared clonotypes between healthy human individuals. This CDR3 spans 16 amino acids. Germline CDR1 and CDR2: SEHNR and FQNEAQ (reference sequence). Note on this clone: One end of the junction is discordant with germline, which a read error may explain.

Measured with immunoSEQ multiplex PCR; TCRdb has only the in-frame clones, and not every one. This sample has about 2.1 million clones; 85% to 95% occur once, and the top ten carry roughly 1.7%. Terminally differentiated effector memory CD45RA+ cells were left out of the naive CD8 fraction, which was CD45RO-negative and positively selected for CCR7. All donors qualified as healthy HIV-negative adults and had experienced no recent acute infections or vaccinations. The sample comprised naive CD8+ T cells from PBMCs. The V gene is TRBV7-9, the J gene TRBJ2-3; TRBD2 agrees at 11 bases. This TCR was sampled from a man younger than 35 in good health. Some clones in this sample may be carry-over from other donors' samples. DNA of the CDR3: TGTGCCAGCAGCGAAACTAGCGGGAGTAGCAGAGATACGCAGTATTTT. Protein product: CASSETSGSSRDTQYF.